The next 5 T cell receptor beta chains were all read from a single sample in a study of CD8 T cells in Susac syndrome. The RNA input was about 0.5 to 1 ug, and it was reverse transcribed with random hexamers. One entry per CDR3 protein, called by TCRdb with MiXCR from the immunoSEQ multiplex PCR reads. The table shows roughly 47,000 distinct CDR3 sequences, with roughly 92% occurring only once. Sequencing used CD8+ T cells from PBMCs. Source of these receptors: a human donor in good health.

This chain joins TRBV7-6 and TRBJ1-1; 7 bases map to TRBD1. The CDR3 has 15 amino acids. CDR1 and CDR2 from the germline V gene are SGHVS and FNYEAQ. Trimming cost V 5 bases and J 5 bases; bases outside gene matches: 11. The chain's CDR3 is CASSPRATGRTEAFF. DNA for the CDR3: TGTGCCAGCAGCCCCCGTGCGACAGGGCGTACTGAAGCTTTCTTT.

The CDR3 here is CASRPLLTEAFF. CDR3 in DNA: TGTGCCAGCAGACCCCTCCTCACTGAAGCTTTCTTT. The chain couples TRBV12-3 or TRBV12-4 to TRBJ1-1; no clear D gene. V was trimmed by 6 bases and J by 4 bases, leaving 9 bases between them. The CDR3 spans 12 residues.

The gene calls are TRBV7-9 and TRBJ2-6, with a weak D call TRBD1 (6 bases). Germline loops: CDR1 SEHNR, CDR2 FQNEAQ (reference sequence). CDR3 length equals 16 residues. Trimming shortened V by 3 bases and J by 2 bases, and 11 bases separated the two germline ends. In DNA, the CDR3 is TGTGCCAGCAGCTTCCCACAGGGCGCTGGGGCCAACGTCCTGACTTTC. It codes for CASSFPQGAGANVLTF. The full variable domain, its missing parts supplied by reference TRBV7-9 and TRBJ2-6, is DTGVSQNPRHKITKRGQNVTFRCDPISEHNRLYWYRQTLGQGPEFLTYFQNEAQLEKSRLLSDRFSAERPKGSFSTLEIQRTEQGDSAMYLCASSFPQGAGANVLTFGAGSRLTVL.

This chain links TRBV10-3 with TRBJ1-1; maybe TRBD1 (5 bases). This CDR3 contains 15 residues. Germline values: CDR1 ENHRY, CDR2 SYGVKD. Trimming shortened V by 2 bases and J by 0 bases, and 10 bases separated the two germline ends. The CDR3 DNA follows: TGTGCCATCAGTGAGAGGGAGGGGATGAACACTGAAGCTTTCTTT. The encoded protein is CAISEREGMNTEAFF.

The rearrangement joins TRBV3-1 to TRBJ2-1; D remains unclear. The CDR3 length is 10 residues. Per the germline V gene, CDR1 is LGHDT and CDR2 is YNNKEL (reference sequence). V was cut by 5 bases and J by 13 bases, with 9 bases left in between. CDR3 nucleotide sequence: TGTGCCAGCAGCGATAGCCCCCAGTTCTTC. Its translation: CASSDSPQFF.